The subject of this entry is one T cell receptor beta chain. Antigen specificity is unknown. This entry comes from a study of shared clonotypes between healthy human individuals. Study findings and constraints: What limited the represented genetic and exposure-history diversity was the small number of donors.

Every donor, a Caucasian adult, lived in Nashville, Tennessee. Unsorted samples, those not sorted, used some 89 million PBMCs for genomic DNA. This CDR3 comprises 13 residues. Running of the assay took place at deep level. The assay was immunoSEQ multiplex PCR, and TCRdb's table has in-frame clones only and misses some. The sample lists 500,000 to 650,000 clones, roughly four fifths occurring once. The source of this sequence is a woman aged 35 to 49 in good health. Some clones in this sample may be carry-over from other donors' samples. This rearrangement joins TRBV21-1 to TRBJ2-1; the table's D gene call, TRBD1, was not cross checked with the DNA. TRBV21-1 is recorded as a pseudogene. Sequencing was done on a sample of PBMCs. CDR3: CASSIDSYNEQFF. The CDR3 coding sequence is TGTGCCAGCAGCATCGACAGTTACAATGAGCAGTTCTTC.